This T cell receptor beta chain appears in the sequencing data of a study of blood T cell repertoires in COVID-19. Produced via immunoSEQ multiplex PCR; TCRdb's table is partial and in-frame only. The table lists roughly 200,000 clones, approximately 80% of them singletons. CDR1 is MNHEY and CDR2 is SVGAGI in the germline V gene. V lost 2 bases and J lost 3, with 11 bases in between. The CDR3 runs to 15 residues. Sequenced input: peripheral blood. This sequence originates from a human donor in a cohort sampled during active COVID-19. V gene TRBV6-5 combines with J gene TRBJ2-1; D ambiguous. The CDR3 sequence is CASSYTPTIYNEQFF. The CDR3 region has the DNA TGTGCCAGCAGTTACACCCCAACAATCTACAATGAGCAGTTCTTC.